The TCR beta chain under discussion was sequenced for a study of beta chain features in type 1 diabetes. Overall study results and limits: When VDJ junctions were examined, type 1 diabetes patients showed fewer insertions and more deletions. Shortening of TCRB CDR3s, moderate but significant, appeared in all four CD4+ subsets of Type 1 diabetes patients. The naive, central memory and Treg TCRB repertoires looked more alike in patients than they did in healthy donors.

Isolated RNA was reverse transcribed in full, so expressed TCRB transcripts were sequenced. Only in-frame clones appear in the TCRdb table, and some are missing; sequencing was by immunoSEQ multiplex PCR. Among roughly 230,000 clones listed, over 7.5% were seen once. This CDR3 has 17 residues. Germline V gene sequence: CDR1 MDHEN, CDR2 SYDVKM. Trimming took off 2 bases at V and 0 bases at J, with 14 bases between the two ends. Of note for this clone: Its target is not known.

The sequence derives from a young woman in good health. This chain uses TRBV28 with TRBJ2-1; perhaps TRBD2 as D (6 bases). Sequencing input: naive CD4+ T cells from blood. The CDR3 nucleotides read TGTGCCAGCAGTTTAGGGGCGGGACCTCGCTCCTACAATGAGCAGTTCTTC. It translates to CASSLGAGPRSYNEQFF.